This T cell receptor beta chain is from a study of shared clonotypes between healthy human individuals. Study background: CD8 memory received one plate per donor, CD8 naive two, CD4 memory three and CD4 naive three.

This clone turned up a few times. Its specificity is unknown. Clones were sequenced by immunoSEQ multiplex PCR, and TCRdb holds only the in-frame ones, with some missing. The sample yields more than 400,000 clones, about 95% seen once. Study-level points and caveats: Depth of sequencing was expected to influence donor clonotype sharing.

The clonotype comes from a woman under 40 in good health. Sequenced: naive CD4+ T cells sorted from blood. As to subset: CD45RA+ positively selected.

The DNA for the CDR3 is TGTGCCAGCAGGGGTAGCAGGGGCTACGAGCAGTACTTC. Amino acid sequence: CASRGSRGYEQYF. The chain employs TRBV27 and TRBJ2-7; possibly TRBD1 for D (6 bases). The CDR3 runs to 13 residues. Germline loops: CDR1 MNHEY, CDR2 SMNVEV (reference sequence). V gave up 6 bases and J gave up 3 bases, with 12 bases separating them.